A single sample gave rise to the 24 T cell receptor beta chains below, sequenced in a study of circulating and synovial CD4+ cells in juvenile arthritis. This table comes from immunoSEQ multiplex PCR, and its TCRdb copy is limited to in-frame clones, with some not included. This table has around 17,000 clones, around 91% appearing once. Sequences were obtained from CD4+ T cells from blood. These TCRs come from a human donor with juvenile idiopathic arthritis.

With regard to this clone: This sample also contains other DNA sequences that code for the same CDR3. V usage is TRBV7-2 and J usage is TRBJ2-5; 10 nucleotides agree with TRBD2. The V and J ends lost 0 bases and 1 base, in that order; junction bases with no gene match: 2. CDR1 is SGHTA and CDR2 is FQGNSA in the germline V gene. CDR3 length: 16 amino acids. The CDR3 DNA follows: TGTGCCAGCAGCTTAGCTGCTAGCGGGGGCCAAGAGACCCAGTACTTC. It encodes CASSLAASGGQETQYF. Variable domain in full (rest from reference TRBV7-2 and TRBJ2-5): GAGVSQSPSNKVTEKGKDVELRCDPISGHTALYWYRQSLGQGLEFLIYFQGNSAPDKSGLPSDRFSAERTGGSVSTLTIQRTQQEDSAVYLCASSLAASGGQETQYFGPGTRLLVL.

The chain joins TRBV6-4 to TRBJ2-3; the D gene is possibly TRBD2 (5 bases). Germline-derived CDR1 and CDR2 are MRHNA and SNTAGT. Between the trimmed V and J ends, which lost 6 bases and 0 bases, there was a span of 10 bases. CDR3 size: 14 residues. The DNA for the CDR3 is TGTGCCAGCAGGCAGACTATCAGCACAGATACGCAGTATTTT. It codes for CASRQTISTDTQYF.

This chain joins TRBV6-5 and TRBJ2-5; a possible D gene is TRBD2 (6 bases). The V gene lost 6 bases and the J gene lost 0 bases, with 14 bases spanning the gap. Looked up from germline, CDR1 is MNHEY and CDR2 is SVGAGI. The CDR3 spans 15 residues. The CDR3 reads CASSRDFRYQETQYF. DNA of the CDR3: TGTGCCAGCAGCCGGGACTTCAGGTACCAAGAGACCCAGTACTTC.

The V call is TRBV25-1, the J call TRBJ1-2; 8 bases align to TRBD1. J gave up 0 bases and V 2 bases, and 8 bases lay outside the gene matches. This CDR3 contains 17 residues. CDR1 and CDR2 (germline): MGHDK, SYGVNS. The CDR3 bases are TGTGCCAGCAGTGAAGCAGGGGGCGTCCTAGCTAACTATGGCTACACCTTC. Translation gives CASSEAGGVLANYGYTF.

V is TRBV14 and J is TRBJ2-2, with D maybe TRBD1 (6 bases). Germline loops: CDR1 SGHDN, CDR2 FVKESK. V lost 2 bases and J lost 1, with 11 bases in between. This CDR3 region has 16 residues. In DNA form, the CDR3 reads TGTGCCAGCAGCCAACTCGGACAGAAGAACACCGGGGAGCTGTTTTTT. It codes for CASSQLGQKNTGELFF.

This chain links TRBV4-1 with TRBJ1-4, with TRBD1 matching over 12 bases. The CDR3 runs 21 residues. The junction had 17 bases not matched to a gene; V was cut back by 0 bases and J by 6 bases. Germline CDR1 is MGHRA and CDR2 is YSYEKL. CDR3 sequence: CASSQDPLPRDRGLWDEKLFF. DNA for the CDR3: TGCGCCAGCAGCCAAGACCCCCTCCCCCGGGACAGGGGGCTATGGGATGAAAAACTGTTTTTT.

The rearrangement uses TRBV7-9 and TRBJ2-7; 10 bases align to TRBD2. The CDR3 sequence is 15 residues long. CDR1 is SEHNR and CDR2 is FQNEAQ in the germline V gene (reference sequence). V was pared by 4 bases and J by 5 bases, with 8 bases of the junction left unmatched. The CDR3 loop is CASSSPSGRINEQYF. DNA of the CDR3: TGTGCCAGCAGCTCTCCTAGCGGGAGAATCAACGAGCAGTACTTC.

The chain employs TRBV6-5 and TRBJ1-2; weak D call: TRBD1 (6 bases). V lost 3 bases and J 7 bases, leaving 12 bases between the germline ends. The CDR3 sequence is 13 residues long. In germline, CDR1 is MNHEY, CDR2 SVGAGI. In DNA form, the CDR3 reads TGTGCCAGCAGTTATGGGGGCGGTGGTGGCTACACCTTC. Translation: CASSYGGGGGYTF.

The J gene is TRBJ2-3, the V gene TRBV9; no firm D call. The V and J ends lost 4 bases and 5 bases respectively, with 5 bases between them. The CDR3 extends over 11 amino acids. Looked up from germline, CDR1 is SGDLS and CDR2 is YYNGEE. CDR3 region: CASSPVDTQYF. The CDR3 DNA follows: TGTGCCAGCAGCCCGGTAGATACGCAGTATTTT.

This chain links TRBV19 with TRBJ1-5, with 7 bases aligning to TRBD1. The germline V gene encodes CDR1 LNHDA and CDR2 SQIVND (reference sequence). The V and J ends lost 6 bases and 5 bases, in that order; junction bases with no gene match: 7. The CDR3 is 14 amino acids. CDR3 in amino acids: CASSSGTAYQPQHF. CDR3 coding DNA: TGTGCCAGTAGCTCCGGGACAGCTTATCAGCCCCAGCATTTT.

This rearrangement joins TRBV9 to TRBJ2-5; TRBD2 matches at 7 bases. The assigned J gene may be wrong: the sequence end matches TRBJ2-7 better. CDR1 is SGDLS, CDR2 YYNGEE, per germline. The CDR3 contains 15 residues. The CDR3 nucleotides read TGTGCCAGCAGCGTAGGGGGAGGGTCGGCCTACGAGCAGTACTTC. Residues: CASSVGGGSAYEQYF.

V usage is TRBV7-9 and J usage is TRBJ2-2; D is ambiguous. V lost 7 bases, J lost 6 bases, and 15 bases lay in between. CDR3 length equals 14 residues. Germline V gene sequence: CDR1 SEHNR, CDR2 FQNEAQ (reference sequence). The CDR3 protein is CASTRLGVAGELFF. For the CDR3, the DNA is TGTGCCAGCACCCGACTTGGAGTCGCCGGGGAGCTGTTTTTT.

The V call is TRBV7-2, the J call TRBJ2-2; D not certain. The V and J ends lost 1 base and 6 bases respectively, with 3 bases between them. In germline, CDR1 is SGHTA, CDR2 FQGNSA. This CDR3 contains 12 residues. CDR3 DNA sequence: TGTGCCAGCAGCTTAGTATCCGGGGAGCTGTTTTTT. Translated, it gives CASSLVSGELFF.

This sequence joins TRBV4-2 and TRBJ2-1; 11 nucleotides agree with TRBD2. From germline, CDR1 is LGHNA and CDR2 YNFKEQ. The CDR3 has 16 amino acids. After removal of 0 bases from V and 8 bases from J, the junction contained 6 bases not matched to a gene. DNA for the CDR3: TGTGCCAGCAGCCAAGAAGGAACTAGCGGGGGCGATGAGCAGTTCTTC. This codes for CASSQEGTSGGDEQFF.

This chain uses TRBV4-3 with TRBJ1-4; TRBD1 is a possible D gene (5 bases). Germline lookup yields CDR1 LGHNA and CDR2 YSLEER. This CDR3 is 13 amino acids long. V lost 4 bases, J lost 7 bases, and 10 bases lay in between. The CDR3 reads CASSRAGGEKLFF. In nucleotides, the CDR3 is TGCGCCAGCAGCCGGGCCGGGGGTGAAAAACTGTTTTTT.

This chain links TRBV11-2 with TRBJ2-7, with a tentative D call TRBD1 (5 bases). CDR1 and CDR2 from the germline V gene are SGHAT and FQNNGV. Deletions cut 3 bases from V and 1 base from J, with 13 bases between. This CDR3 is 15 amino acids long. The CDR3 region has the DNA TGTGCCAGCAGCTTTATCAGGGCTTGGTCCTACGAGCAGTACTTC. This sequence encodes CASSFIRAWSYEQYF.

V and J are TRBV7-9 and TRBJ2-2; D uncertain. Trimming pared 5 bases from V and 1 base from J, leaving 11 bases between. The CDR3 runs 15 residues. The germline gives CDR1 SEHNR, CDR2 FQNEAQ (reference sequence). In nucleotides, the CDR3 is TGTGCCAGCAGCCTTTCAAACAGGAACACCGGGGAGCTGTTTTTT. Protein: CASSLSNRNTGELFF.

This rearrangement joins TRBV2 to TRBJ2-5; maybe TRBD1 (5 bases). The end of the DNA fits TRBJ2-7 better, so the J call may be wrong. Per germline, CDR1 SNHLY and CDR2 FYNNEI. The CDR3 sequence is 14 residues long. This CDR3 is CASRLLVTAYEQYF. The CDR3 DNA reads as TGTGCCAGCAGACTTCTTGTGACAGCGTACGAGCAGTACTTC.

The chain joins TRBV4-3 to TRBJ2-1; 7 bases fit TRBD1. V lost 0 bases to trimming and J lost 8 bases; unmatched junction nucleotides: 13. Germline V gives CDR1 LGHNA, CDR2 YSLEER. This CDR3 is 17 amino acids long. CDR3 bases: TGCGCCAGCAGCCAAGATGGAGGAAGGGGGCGCTTAGATGAGCAGTTCTTC. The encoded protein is CASSQDGGRGRLDEQFF.

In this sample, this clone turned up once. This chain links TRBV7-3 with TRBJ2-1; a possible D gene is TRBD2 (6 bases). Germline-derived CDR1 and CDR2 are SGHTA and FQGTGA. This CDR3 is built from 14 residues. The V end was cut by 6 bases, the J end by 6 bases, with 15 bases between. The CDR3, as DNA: TGTGCCAGCAGTGTTAACCGGGACTTCAATGAGCAGTTCTTC. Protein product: CASSVNRDFNEQFF.

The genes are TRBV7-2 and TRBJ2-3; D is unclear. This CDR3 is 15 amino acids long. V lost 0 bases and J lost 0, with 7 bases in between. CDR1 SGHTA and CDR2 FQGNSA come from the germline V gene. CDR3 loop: CASSLASTSTDTQYF. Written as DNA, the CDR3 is TGTGCCAGCAGCTTAGCGTCGACTAGCACAGATACGCAGTATTTT.

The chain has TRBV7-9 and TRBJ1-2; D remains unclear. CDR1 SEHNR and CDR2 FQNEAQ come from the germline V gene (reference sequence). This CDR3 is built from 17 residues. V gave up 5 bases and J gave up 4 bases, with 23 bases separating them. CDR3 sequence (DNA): TGTGCCAGCAGCCCCACCGTCGGGGATTCGTATGGCTATGGCTACACCTTC. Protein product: CASSPTVGDSYGYGYTF.

The CDR3 sequence: CASKTTSGGTGELFF. CDR3 bases: TGCGCCAGCAAGACGACTAGCGGGGGGACCGGGGAGCTGTTTTTT. This chain joins TRBV5-1 and TRBJ2-2; 13 nucleotides match TRBD2. The germline V gene encodes CDR1 SGHRS and CDR2 YFSETQ. V dropped 6 bases and J dropped 5; count of bases not matched to a gene: 4. The CDR3 contains 15 residues.

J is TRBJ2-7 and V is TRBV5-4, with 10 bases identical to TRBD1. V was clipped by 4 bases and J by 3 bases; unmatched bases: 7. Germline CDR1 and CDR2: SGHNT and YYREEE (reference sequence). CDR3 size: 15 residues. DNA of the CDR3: TGTGCCAGCAGCCCCGGACAGGGGGAGATCTACGAGCAGTACTTC. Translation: CASSPGQGEIYEQYF. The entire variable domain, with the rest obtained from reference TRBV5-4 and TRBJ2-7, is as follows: ETGVTQSPTHLIKTRGQQVTLRCSSQSGHNTVSWYQQALGQGPQFIFQYYREEENGRGNFPPRFSGLQFPNYSSELNVNALELDDSALYLCASSPGQGEIYEQYFGPGTRLTVT.